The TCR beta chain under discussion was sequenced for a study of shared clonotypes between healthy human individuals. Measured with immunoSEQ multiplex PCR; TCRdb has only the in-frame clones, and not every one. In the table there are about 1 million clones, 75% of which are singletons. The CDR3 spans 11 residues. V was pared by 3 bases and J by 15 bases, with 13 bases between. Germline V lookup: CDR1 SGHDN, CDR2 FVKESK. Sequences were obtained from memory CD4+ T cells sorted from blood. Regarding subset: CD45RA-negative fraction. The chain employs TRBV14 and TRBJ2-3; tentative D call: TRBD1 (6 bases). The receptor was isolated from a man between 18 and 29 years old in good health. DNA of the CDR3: TGTGCCAGCAGCCATTCCCGGACAGTTTATTTT. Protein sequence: CASSHSRTVYF.